Detailed here is one TCR beta chain. The sample comes from a study of blood T cell repertoires in COVID-19. Overall study context: COVID-19 samples, acute and convalescent, were from the United States, Italy and Spain. Sources were T cells, B-cell-depleted T cells, or PBMCs; the material itself was cDNA or gDNA.

Methods used by the authors: Cell counts per sample came from amplifying reference gene primers. TCRdb's table, derived via immunoSEQ multiplex PCR, lists solely in-frame clones and lacks some. V and J calls and clone size follow that table, whereas D and trimming were derived from the DNA. The table has a few hundred thousand clones, 75% to 85% seen once. Germline-derived CDR1 and CDR2 are SGHTA and FQGNSA. Trimming at V came to 4 bases and at J to 4 bases, leaving 8 bases not matched to a gene. The CDR3 covers 16 residues. The sample was peripheral blood. The chain couples TRBV7-2 to TRBJ2-2; 8 nucleotides align to TRBD2. The clonotype originates from a man aged 50 to 59 with active or convalescent COVID-19. DNA of the CDR3: TGTGCCAGCAGCTCACCAGCGGGAGAGGTCACCGGGGAGCTGTTTTTT. It codes for CASSSPAGEVTGELFF. The whole variable domain, remainder taken from reference TRBV7-2 and TRBJ2-2, is GAGVSQSPSNKVTEKGKDVELRCDPISGHTALYWYRQSLGQGLEFLIYFQGNSAPDKSGLPSDRFSAERTGGSVSTLTIQRTQQEDSAVYLCASSSPAGEVTGELFFGEGSRLTVL.